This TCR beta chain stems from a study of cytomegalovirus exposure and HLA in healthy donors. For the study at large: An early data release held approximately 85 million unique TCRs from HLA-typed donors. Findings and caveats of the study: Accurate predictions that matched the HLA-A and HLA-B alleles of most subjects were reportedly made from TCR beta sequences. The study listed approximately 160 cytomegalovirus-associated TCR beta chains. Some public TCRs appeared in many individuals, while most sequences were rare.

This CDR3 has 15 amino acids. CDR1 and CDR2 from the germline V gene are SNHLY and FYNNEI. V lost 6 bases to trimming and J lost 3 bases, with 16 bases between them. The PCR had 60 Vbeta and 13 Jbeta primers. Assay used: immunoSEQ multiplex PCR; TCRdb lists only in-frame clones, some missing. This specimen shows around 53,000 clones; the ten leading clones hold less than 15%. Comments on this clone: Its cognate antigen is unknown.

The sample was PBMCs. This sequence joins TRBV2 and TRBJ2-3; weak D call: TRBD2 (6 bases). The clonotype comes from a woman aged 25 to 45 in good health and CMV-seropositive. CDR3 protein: CASSLRDLGTDTQYF. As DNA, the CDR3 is TGTGCCAGCAGCCTACGGGACTTGGGGACAGATACGCAGTATTTT.